Below, 28 T cell receptor beta chains from the same sample are listed, as sequenced in a study of blood T cell repertoires in COVID-19. TCRdb's copy holds only in-frame clones and misses some; the assay was immunoSEQ multiplex PCR. The table records about 160,000 clones, roughly 81% of them present only once. The specimen was peripheral blood. The receptors originated from a woman in her forties or fifties with COVID-19, enrolled during active disease.

The genes are TRBV5-1 and TRBJ2-7; D might be TRBD2 (6 bases). V gave up 8 bases and J gave up 6 bases, with 18 bases separating them. This CDR3 has 13 residues. Germline CDR1 and CDR2: SGHRS and YFSETQ. As DNA, the CDR3 is TGCGCCAGTCATGAACCGGGAGACCCCGAGCAGTACTTC. It specifies CASHEPGDPEQYF.

The chain recombines TRBV2 with TRBJ1-1; 10 positions match TRBD1. This CDR3 comprises 14 residues. Looked up from germline, CDR1 is SNHLY and CDR2 is FYNNEI. J gave up 5 bases and V 6 bases, and 6 bases lay outside the gene matches. The CDR3 spells CASSKGTGETEAFF. The CDR3 DNA reads as TGTGCCAGCAGCAAGGGGACAGGGGAAACTGAAGCTTTCTTT.

This chain links TRBV4-3 with TRBJ2-2, with D unclear. Germline V CDR1 and CDR2: LGHNA, YSLEER. Trimming pared 1 base from V and 1 base from J, leaving 4 bases between. The CDR3 has 14 amino acids. The chain's CDR3 is CASSQGQNTGELFF. In DNA, the CDR3 is TGCGCCAGCAGCCAAGGACAGAACACCGGGGAGCTGTTTTTT.

The rearrangement links TRBV13 to TRBJ2-1; TRBD2 matches at 12 bases. The CDR3 runs to 13 residues. The J segment lost 15 bases and the V segment lost 4 bases, leaving 7 bases of the junction unmatched. Germline V gene data show CDR1 as PRHDT and CDR2 as FYEKMQ (reference sequence). The CDR3 coding sequence is TGTGCCAGCAGCTCCCGGGCTAGCGGGGGGGGGTTCTTC. Its translation is CASSSRASGGGFF.

The chain couples TRBV25-1 to TRBJ2-5; D is perhaps TRBD2 (8 bases). This CDR3 contains 16 residues. Germline loops: CDR1 MGHDK, CDR2 SYGVNS. V was clipped by 8 bases and J by 7 bases, with 26 bases between them. In DNA, the CDR3 is TGTGCCAGCGACCCTCAGGGGGGTAGCGGGGTCGGGACCCAGTACTTC. This encodes CASDPQGGSGVGTQYF.

CDR3 sequence (DNA): TGTGCCAGCAGCTTAGAGTGGGAGGGGACTGAAGCTTTCTTT. This gives the protein CASSLEWEGTEAFF. This rearrangement joins TRBV7-2 to TRBJ1-1, with D tentatively TRBD1 (5 bases). The germline CDR1 and CDR2 sequences are SGHTA and FQGNSA. Trimming removed 1 base from V and 5 bases from J, with 11 bases in between. This CDR3 has 14 residues.

J is TRBJ1-1 and V is TRBV7-9; D might be TRBD1 (5 bases). Germline V gene lookup returns CDR1 SEHNR and CDR2 FQNEAQ (reference sequence). The CDR3 runs to 12 residues. The V end was cut by 5 bases, the J end by 4 bases, with 8 bases between. The chain's CDR3 is CASSIDSTEAFF. The CDR3 DNA reads as TGTGCCAGCAGCATCGACAGCACTGAAGCTTTCTTT.

This chain joins TRBV5-1 and TRBJ2-5; tentative D call: TRBD2 (5 bases). Trimming took 0 bases from V and 0 from J, leaving 9 bases between them. The CDR3 contains 15 residues. CDR1 and CDR2 (germline): SGHRS, YFSETQ. DNA of the CDR3: TGCGCCAGCAGCTTGGAAGCGGTCTACCAAGAGACCCAGTACTTC. Protein: CASSLEAVYQETQYF.

This chain links TRBV6-6 with TRBJ1-1; 10 positions agree with TRBD1. Trimming took 3 bases from V and 6 from J; bases not matched to a gene: 7. There are 15 residues in the CDR3. Germline V CDR1 and CDR2: MNHNY, SVGAGI (reference sequence). The chain's CDR3 is CASSYRDRGSPEAFF. The CDR3 coding sequence is TGTGCCAGCAGTTATAGGGACAGGGGTTCACCTGAAGCTTTCTTT.

V and J are TRBV30 and TRBJ2-3, with 10 bases identical to TRBD1. This CDR3 has 13 amino acids. Trimming removed 7 bases from V and 8 bases from J; junction bases left unmatched: 9. The germline gives CDR1 GTSNPN, CDR2 SVGIG (reference sequence). As DNA, the CDR3 is TGTGCCTTCCAACCGGGACAGGGGCCTACGCAGTATTTT. Its protein is CAFQPGQGPTQYF.

The rearrangement uses TRBV19 and TRBJ2-2; 8 bases are a match to TRBD2. The V gene end was trimmed by 7 bases and the J gene end by 5 bases; junction bases not matched to a gene: 12. Germline CDR1 is LNHDA and CDR2 is SQIVND (reference sequence). The CDR3 loop spans 16 amino acids. The CDR3 region is CASISGSGGGTGELFF. The CDR3 bases are TGTGCCAGTATTTCTGGGAGCGGGGGAGGTACCGGGGAGCTGTTTTTT.

The chain employs TRBV5-5 and TRBJ1-2; the D gene is possibly TRBD1 (5 bases). Germline lookup yields CDR1 SGHKS and CDR2 YYEKEE (reference sequence). V lost 1 base and J 2 bases, leaving 18 bases between the germline ends. The CDR3 length is 17 residues. The CDR3 reads CASSLSLGSGPNYGYTF. For the CDR3, the DNA is TGTGCCAGCAGCTTGAGCCTGGGGTCAGGGCCCAACTATGGCTACACCTTC.

The chain links TRBV28 to TRBJ2-2, with TRBD2 matching 8 bases. The CDR3 is 15 amino acids. Germline trimming cut 6 bases from V and 3 bases from J; bases unmatched to any gene: 6. The germline V gene has CDR1 MDHEN and CDR2 SYDVKM. The CDR3 protein is CASSPGGLDTGELFF. The CDR3, as DNA: TGTGCCAGCAGCCCGGGGGGGCTTGACACCGGGGAGCTGTTTTTT.

V usage is TRBV7-2 and J usage is TRBJ2-3, with D maybe TRBD1 (5 bases). CDR3 length equals 14 residues. Germline loops: CDR1 SGHTA, CDR2 FQGNSA. The V and J ends lost 7 bases and 3 bases respectively, with 14 bases between them. This CDR3 is CASTLVGATDTQYF. CDR3 sequence (DNA): TGTGCCAGCACCCTAGTAGGGGCAACAGATACGCAGTATTTT.

This rearrangement joins TRBV5-1 to TRBJ1-1, with no clear D. V lost 0 bases and J lost 1, with 7 bases in between. The CDR3 totals 14 residues. Germline loops: CDR1 SGHRS, CDR2 YFSETQ. The DNA for the CDR3 is TGCGCCAGCAGCTTGGAATACGGGAACACTGAAGCTTTCTTT. This codes for CASSLEYGNTEAFF.

The chain employs TRBV18 and TRBJ1-5; 8 bases align to TRBD1. The CDR3 consists of 15 residues. The V and J ends lost 6 bases and 3 bases, in that order; junction bases with no gene match: 7. The germline V gene encodes CDR1 KGHSH and CDR2 LQKENI. The CDR3 sequence: CASSRGQEINQPQHF. CDR3 nucleotides: TGTGCCAGCTCCCGGGGACAGGAGATCAATCAGCCCCAGCATTTT. Based on the CDR3 plus reference TRBV18 and TRBJ1-5, the full variable domain is NAGVMQNPRHLVRRRGQEARLRCSPMKGHSHVYWYRQLPEEGLKFMVYLQKENIIDESGMPKERFSAEFPKEGPSILRIQQVVRGDSAAYFCASSRGQEINQPQHFGDGTRLSIL.

This chain connects TRBV30 to TRBJ2-3; D perhaps matches TRBD1 (7 bases). The CDR3 has 15 amino acids. Germline V CDR1 and CDR2: GTSNPN, SVGIG (reference sequence). CDR3 in amino acids: CASQGRTGSTDTQYF. The CDR3 DNA is TGTGCTTCCCAGGGGAGGACAGGATCCACAGATACGCAGTATTTT.

This chain uses TRBV19 with TRBJ1-1, with TRBD1 identical over 7 bases. Germline CDR1 is LNHDA and CDR2 is SQIVND (reference sequence). The CDR3 is 13 amino acids. V lost 7 bases, J lost 3 bases, and 5 bases stayed unmatched. This CDR3 reads CASTDRAYTEAFF. CDR3 DNA sequence: TGTGCCAGTACCGACAGGGCCTACACTGAAGCTTTCTTT.

The V gene is TRBV11-3, the J gene TRBJ1-6, with 9 bases aligning to TRBD1. With 5 bases clipped from V and 7 bases from J, the junction kept 6 bases outside the gene matches. Germline V lookup: CDR1 SGHNT, CDR2 YENEEA. CDR3 size: 15 residues. CDR3 DNA: TGTGCCAGCAGCGAATGGACAGGGGAGAATTCACCCCTCCACTTT. Its translation is CASSEWTGENSPLHF.

The chain carries TRBV7-9 and TRBJ1-2, with 11 bases matching TRBD1. The CDR3 extends over 19 amino acids. The junction had 11 bases not matched to a gene; V was cut back by 1 base and J by 1 base. Germline-derived CDR1 and CDR2 are SEHNR and FQNEAQ (reference sequence). The CDR3 DNA sequence: TGTGCCAGCAGCTTAGATGTACTGGGACAGGGGGTTTTTAACTATGGCTACACCTTC. Residues: CASSLDVLGQGVFNYGYTF.

The genes are TRBV5-6 and TRBJ2-2, with 10 bases identical to TRBD2. The CDR3 loop spans 16 amino acids. V lost 4 bases, J lost 7 bases, and 10 bases stayed unmatched. Germline V gene sequence: CDR1 SGHDT, CDR2 YYEEEE. The CDR3 sequence: CASSPLVGLAVGELFF. CDR3 nucleotide sequence: TGTGCCAGCAGCCCCCTGGTCGGACTAGCGGTCGGGGAGCTGTTTTTT.

This rearrangement joins TRBV5-1 to TRBJ2-1, with D possibly being TRBD1 (6 bases). CDR1 is SGHRS and CDR2 is YFSETQ in the germline V gene. Trimming pared 1 base from V and 4 bases from J, leaving 12 bases between. The CDR3 has 15 amino acids. DNA for the CDR3: TGCGCCAGCAGCTTGCTGGGACAACAATACAATGAGCAGTTCTTC. Amino acids: CASSLLGQQYNEQFF.

This clone came up a few times. V and J are TRBV10-2 and TRBJ1-1; 8 bases line up with TRBD1. Germline assignment: CDR1 WSHSY and CDR2 SAAADI. With 4 bases clipped from V and 1 base from J, the junction kept 5 bases outside the gene matches. The CDR3 consists of 15 residues. CDR3 amino acids: CASSGSGTGNTEAFF. In nucleotides, the CDR3 is TGCGCCAGCAGTGGCTCGGGGACAGGGAACACTGAAGCTTTCTTT.

J is TRBJ1-1 and V is TRBV5-4, with 7 bases matching TRBD1. The CDR3 has 16 residues. The V gene end was trimmed by 0 bases and the J gene end by 1 base; junction bases not matched to a gene: 6. Per the germline V gene, CDR1 is SGHNT and CDR2 is YYREEE (reference sequence). Written as DNA, the CDR3 is TGTGCCAGCAGCTTGGCATTAAGGGGGCGGAACACTGAAGCTTTCTTT. It translates to CASSLALRGRNTEAFF.

This chain uses TRBV28 with TRBJ2-7, with 7 bases identical to TRBD2. Per the germline V gene, CDR1 is MDHEN and CDR2 is SYDVKM. Unmatched junction bases numbered 9, after V lost 7 bases and J lost 3 bases. The CDR3 is 14 residues long. In DNA form, the CDR3 reads TGTGCCAGCAAAAATGGGGGGGTGGTCTACGAGCAGTACTTC. The encoded protein is CASKNGGVVYEQYF.

V gene TRBV5-1 combines with J gene TRBJ2-1, with 8 bases that match TRBD2. V lost 8 bases to trimming and J lost 7 bases; unmatched junction nucleotides: 11. Germline CDR1 reads SGHRS; CDR2 reads YFSETQ. CDR3 length: 14 residues. Here the CDR3 reads CASEGLGGINEQFF. CDR3 DNA: TGCGCCAGTGAGGGACTAGGGGGGATAAATGAGCAGTTCTTC.

This chain connects TRBV9 to TRBJ1-2; 9 bases agree with TRBD1. Germline V gene data show CDR1 as SGDLS and CDR2 as YYNGEE. The CDR3 is 13 amino acids. The V and J ends lost 4 bases and 8 bases, in that order; junction bases with no gene match: 6. CDR3: CASSPWTGDGYTF. The CDR3 DNA sequence: TGTGCCAGCAGCCCGTGGACAGGGGACGGCTACACCTTC.

The DNA for the CDR3 is TGTGCCAGCTCATCCCGGGACAGTGCAACTAATGAAAAACTGTTTTTT. This gives the protein CASSSRDSATNEKLFF. The V and J genes are TRBV18 and TRBJ1-4; TRBD1 aligns across 7 bases. J gave up 0 bases and V 5 bases, and 6 bases lay outside the gene matches. Germline-derived CDR1 and CDR2 are KGHSH and LQKENI. This CDR3 has 16 residues.